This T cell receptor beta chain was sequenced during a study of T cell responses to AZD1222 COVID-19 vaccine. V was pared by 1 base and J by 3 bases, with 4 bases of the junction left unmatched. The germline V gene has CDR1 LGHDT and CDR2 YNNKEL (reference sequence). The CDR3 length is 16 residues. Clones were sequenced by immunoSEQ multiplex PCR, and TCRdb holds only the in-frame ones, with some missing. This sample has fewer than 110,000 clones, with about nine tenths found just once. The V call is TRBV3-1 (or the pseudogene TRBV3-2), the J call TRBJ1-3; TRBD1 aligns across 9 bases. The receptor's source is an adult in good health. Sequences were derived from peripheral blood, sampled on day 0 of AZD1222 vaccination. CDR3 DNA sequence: TGTGCCAGCAGCCAAGTTGGGACAGGGAGTGGAAACACCATATATTTT. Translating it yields CASSQVGTGSGNTIYF.